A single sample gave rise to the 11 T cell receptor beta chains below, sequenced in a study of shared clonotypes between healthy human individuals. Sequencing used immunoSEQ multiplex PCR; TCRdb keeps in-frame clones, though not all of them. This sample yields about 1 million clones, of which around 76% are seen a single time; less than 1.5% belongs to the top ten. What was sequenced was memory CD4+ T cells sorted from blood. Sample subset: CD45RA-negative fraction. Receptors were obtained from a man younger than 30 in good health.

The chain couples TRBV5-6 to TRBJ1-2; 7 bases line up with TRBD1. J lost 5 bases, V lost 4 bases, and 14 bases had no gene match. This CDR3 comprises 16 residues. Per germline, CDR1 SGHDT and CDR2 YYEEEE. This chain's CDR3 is CASSDLNRGIGYGYTF. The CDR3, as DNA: TGTGCCAGCAGCGATTTAAACAGGGGAATAGGGTATGGCTACACCTTC.

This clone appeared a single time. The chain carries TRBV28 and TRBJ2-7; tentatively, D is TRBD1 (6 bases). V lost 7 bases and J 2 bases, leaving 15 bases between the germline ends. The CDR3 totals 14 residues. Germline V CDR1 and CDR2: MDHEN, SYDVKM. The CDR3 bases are TGTGCCAGCACCCCCACGGGACAAACCTACGAGCAGTACTTC. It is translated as CASTPTGQTYEQYF.

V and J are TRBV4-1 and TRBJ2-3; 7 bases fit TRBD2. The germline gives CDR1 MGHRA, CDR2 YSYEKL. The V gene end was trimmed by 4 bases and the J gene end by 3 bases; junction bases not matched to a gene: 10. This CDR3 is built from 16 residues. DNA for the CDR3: TGCGCCAGCAGCCCCTCCGTTGGGGGGGTGACAGATACGCAGTATTTT. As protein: CASSPSVGGVTDTQYF.

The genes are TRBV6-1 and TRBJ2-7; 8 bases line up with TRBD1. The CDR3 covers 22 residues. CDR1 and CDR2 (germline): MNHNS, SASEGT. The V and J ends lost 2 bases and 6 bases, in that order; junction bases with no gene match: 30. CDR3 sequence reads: CASSEPLLKPLKRTGPVSEQYF. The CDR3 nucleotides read TGTGCCAGCAGTGAACCTTTACTAAAACCTCTAAAAAGGACAGGGCCCGTCTCCGAGCAGTACTTC.

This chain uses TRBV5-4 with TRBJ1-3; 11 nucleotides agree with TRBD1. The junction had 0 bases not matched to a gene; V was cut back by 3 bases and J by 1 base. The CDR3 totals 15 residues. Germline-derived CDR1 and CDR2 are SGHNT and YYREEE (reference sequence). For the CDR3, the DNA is TGTGCCAGCAGCTGGGACAGGGGGTCTGGAAACACCATATATTTT. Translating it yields CASSWDRGSGNTIYF. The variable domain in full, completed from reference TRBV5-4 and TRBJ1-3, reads ETGVTQSPTHLIKTRGQQVTLRCSSQSGHNTVSWYQQALGQGPQFIFQYYREEENGRGNFPPRFSGLQFPNYSSELNVNALELDDSALYLCASSWDRGSGNTIYFGEGSWLTVV.

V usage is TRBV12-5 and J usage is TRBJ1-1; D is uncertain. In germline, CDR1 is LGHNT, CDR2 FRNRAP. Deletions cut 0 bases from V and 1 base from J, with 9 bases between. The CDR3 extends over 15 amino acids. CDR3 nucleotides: TGTGCTAGTGGTTTGGTATCCTCTGGGAACACTGAAGCTTTCTTT. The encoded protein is CASGLVSSGNTEAFF.

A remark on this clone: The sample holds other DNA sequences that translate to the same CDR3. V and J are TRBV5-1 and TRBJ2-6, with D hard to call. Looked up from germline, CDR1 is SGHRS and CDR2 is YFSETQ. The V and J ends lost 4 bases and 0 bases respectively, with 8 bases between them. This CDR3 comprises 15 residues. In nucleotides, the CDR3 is TGCGCCAGCAGCAGCAGTGGCTCTGGGGCCAACGTCCTGACTTTC. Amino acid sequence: CASSSSGSGANVLTF.

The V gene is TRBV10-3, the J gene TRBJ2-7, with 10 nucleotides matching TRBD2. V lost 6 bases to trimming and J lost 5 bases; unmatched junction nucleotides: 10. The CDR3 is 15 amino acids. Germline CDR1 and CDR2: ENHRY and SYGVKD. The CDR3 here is CAIRAPSGSGDEQYF. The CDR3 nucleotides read TGTGCCATCAGGGCCCCTAGCGGGAGTGGCGACGAGCAGTACTTC.

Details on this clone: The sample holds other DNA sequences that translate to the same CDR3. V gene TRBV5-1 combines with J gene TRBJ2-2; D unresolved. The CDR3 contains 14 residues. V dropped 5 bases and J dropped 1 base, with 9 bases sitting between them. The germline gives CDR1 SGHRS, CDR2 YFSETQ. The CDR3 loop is CASSSNRNTGELFF. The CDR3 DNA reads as TGCGCCAGCAGTTCGAACAGGAACACCGGGGAGCTGTTTTTT. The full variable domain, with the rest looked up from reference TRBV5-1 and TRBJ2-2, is KAGVTQTPRYLIKTRGQQVTLSCSPISGHRSVSWYQQTPGQGLQFLFEYFSETQRNKGNFPGRFSGRQFSNSRSEMNVSTLELGDSALYLCASSSNRNTGELFFGEGSRLTVL.

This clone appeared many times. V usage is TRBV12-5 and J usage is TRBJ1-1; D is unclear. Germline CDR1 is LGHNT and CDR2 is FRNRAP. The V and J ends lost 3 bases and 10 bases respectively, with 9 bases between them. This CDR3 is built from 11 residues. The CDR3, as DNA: TGTGCTAGTGGTTTCCCCCACGGAGCTTTCTTT. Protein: CASGFPHGAFF.

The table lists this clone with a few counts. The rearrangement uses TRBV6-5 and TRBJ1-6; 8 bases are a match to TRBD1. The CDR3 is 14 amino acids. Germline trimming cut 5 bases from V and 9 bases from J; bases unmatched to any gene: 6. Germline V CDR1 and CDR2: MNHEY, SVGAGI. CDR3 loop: CASSLGQGGSPLHF. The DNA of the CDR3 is TGTGCCAGCAGTCTCGGACAGGGAGGTTCACCCCTCCACTTT.